This is a list of T cell receptor beta chains from one sample in a study of T cells after yellow fever vaccination. TCRdb reprocessed the 5' RACE reads via MiXCR and lists one record per CDR3 protein. The sample yields more than 300,000 distinct CDR3 sequences, roughly 6.8% seen once. The sequences come from PBMCs, collected more than 40 days after the first yellow fever vaccination. The receptors originated from a man between 18 and 35 years old who received the YFV17D yellow fever vaccine. Each CDR3 is given with its conserved first and last residue. A D gene is named only where the DNA matches it firmly. A clone size is listed for some rows: how often the clone was seen (once, few, many), or a class if it is expanded.

v_call: TRBV27; j_call: TRBJ2-7; d_call: TRBD2; clone_size: many; cdr3_nt: TGTGCCAGCAGTTCGACTAGCTCATACGAGCAGTACTTC; cdr3_aa: CASSSTSSYEQYF
v_call: TRBV4-3; j_call: TRBJ2-1; d_call: TRBD2; clone_size: few; cdr3_nt: TGCGCCAGCAGCCAAGGGAGAGAGGTGGCGGGGGTTAATGAGCAGTTCTTC; cdr3_aa: CASSQGREVAGVNEQFF
v_call: TRBV7-9; j_call: TRBJ2-1; d_call: .; clone_size: few; cdr3_nt: TGTGCCAGCAGCCCCCGCCCCAAGGGCAATGAGCAGTTCTTC; cdr3_aa: CASSPRPKGNEQFF
v_call: TRBV15; j_call: TRBJ2-3; d_call: TRBD2; clone_size: .; cdr3_nt: TGTGCCACCAGCAGAGATTTCGGACTAGCGGGGGCGCCTTACACAGATACGCAGTATTTT; cdr3_aa: CATSRDFGLAGAPYTDTQYF
v_call: TRBV7-2; j_call: TRBJ2-5; d_call: .; clone_size: many; cdr3_nt: TGTGCCAGCAGCTTAGAGGCGCGGGTTCTTAACTTC; cdr3_aa: CASSLEARVLNF
v_call: TRBV24-1; j_call: TRBJ2-2; d_call: TRBD1; clone_size: .; cdr3_nt: TGTGCCACCAGTGATTTGCGCAGGGGGATCAGGGAGCTGTTTTTT; cdr3_aa: CATSDLRRGIRELFF
v_call: TRBV20-1; j_call: TRBJ2-7; d_call: .; clone_size: .; cdr3_nt: TGCAGTGCTAGAGCTAGCGAGCAGTACTTC; cdr3_aa: CSARASEQYF
v_call: TRBV25-1; j_call: TRBJ2-1; d_call: .; clone_size: many; cdr3_nt: TGTGCCAGCAGTGAATCTAGGTTCGAGTTAAAGCTATACAATGAGCAGTTCTTC; cdr3_aa: CASSESRFELKLYNEQFF
v_call: TRBV29-1; j_call: TRBJ2-1; d_call: TRBD1; clone_size: many; cdr3_nt: TGCAGCGTTAGCGGACAGGCTTACAATGAGCAGTTCTTC; cdr3_aa: CSVSGQAYNEQFF
v_call: TRBV7-2; j_call: TRBJ2-5; d_call: TRBD2; clone_size: few; cdr3_nt: TGTGCCAGCAGCTTAGGAGGGGTTAGCGGGGGGATGGAGACCCAGTACTTC; cdr3_aa: CASSLGGVSGGMETQYF
v_call: TRBV7-8; j_call: TRBJ2-7; d_call: .; clone_size: .; cdr3_nt: TGTGCCAGCAGCTTAACAGGACTCAAGGCCGAGCAGTACTTC; cdr3_aa: CASSLTGLKAEQYF
v_call: TRBV7-2; j_call: TRBJ2-5; d_call: .; clone_size: .; cdr3_nt: TGTGCCAGCAGCACTAGCTGGGAGACCCAGTACTTC; cdr3_aa: CASSTSWETQYF
v_call: TRBV7-3; j_call: TRBJ1-1; d_call: .; clone_size: .; cdr3_nt: TGTGCCAGCAGCTTGTTTAAGGACACTGAAGCTTTCTTT; cdr3_aa: CASSLFKDTEAFF
v_call: TRBV4-3; j_call: TRBJ1-6; d_call: .; clone_size: few; cdr3_nt: TGCGCCAGCAGCCGTAGCAATTCACCCCTCCACTTT; cdr3_aa: CASSRSNSPLHF
v_call: TRBV7-2; j_call: TRBJ2-5; d_call: .; clone_size: few; cdr3_nt: TGTGCCAGCAGCTTTGCTTCCGGGAAAGAGACCCAGTACTTC; cdr3_aa: CASSFASGKETQYF
v_call: TRBV4-1; j_call: TRBJ2-3; d_call: .; clone_size: few; cdr3_nt: TGCGCCAGCAGCCAAGAAGGAGGGGGCCCAGATACGCAGTATTTT; cdr3_aa: CASSQEGGGPDTQYF
v_call: TRBV18; j_call: TRBJ2-5; d_call: .; clone_size: many; cdr3_nt: TGTGCCAGCTCAGCCCCAGCCAATCAAGAGACCCAGTACTTC; cdr3_aa: CASSAPANQETQYF
v_call: TRBV11-2; j_call: TRBJ2-1; d_call: TRBD1; clone_size: few; cdr3_nt: TGTGCCAGCAGATCGGACAGGGCAGGGATGGTTTACAATGAGCAGTTCTTC; cdr3_aa: CASRSDRAGMVYNEQFF
v_call: TRBV19; j_call: TRBJ1-1; d_call: .; clone_size: .; cdr3_nt: TGTGCCAGTAGTATAAGGCAGGGTTTGAACACTGAAGCTTTCTTT; cdr3_aa: CASSIRQGLNTEAFF
v_call: TRBV5-1; j_call: TRBJ1-1; d_call: .; clone_size: many; cdr3_nt: TGCGCCAGCAGCTTCCAGGGCCCCAACACTGAAGCTTTCTTT; cdr3_aa: CASSFQGPNTEAFF
v_call: TRBV3-1; j_call: TRBJ2-1; d_call: .; clone_size: .; cdr3_nt: TGTGCCTGCACCAAACGGTCCGGGACCGAATCCTACAATGAGCAGTTCTTC; cdr3_aa: CACTKRSGTESYNEQFF
v_call: TRBV5-1; j_call: TRBJ2-5; d_call: TRBD2; clone_size: few; cdr3_nt: TGCGCCAGCAGCTTGGCGGCTAGCGGGTTCCAAGAGACCCAGTACTTC; cdr3_aa: CASSLAASGFQETQYF
v_call: TRBV5-1; j_call: TRBJ2-2; d_call: TRBD1; clone_size: once; cdr3_nt: TGCGCCAGCAGCTTGACCCCCGGGACAGGAAACACCGGGGAGCTGTTTTTT; cdr3_aa: CASSLTPGTGNTGELFF
v_call: TRBV6-5; j_call: TRBJ2-7; d_call: TRBD1; clone_size: .; cdr3_nt: TGTGCCAGCAGTTACTTGGGACAGGGGTATGGTAACGAGCAGTACTTC; cdr3_aa: CASSYLGQGYGNEQYF
v_call: TRBV6-5; j_call: TRBJ1-2; d_call: .; clone_size: .; cdr3_nt: TGTGCCAGCAGCTATACTGGCTACACCTTC; cdr3_aa: CASSYTGYTF
v_call: TRBV7-3; j_call: TRBJ1-6; d_call: .; clone_size: many; cdr3_nt: TGTGCCAGCAGCCCCCCCCTTGTGGGCTATAATTCACCCCTCCACTTT; cdr3_aa: CASSPPLVGYNSPLHF
v_call: TRBV27; j_call: TRBJ2-5; d_call: TRBD2; clone_size: few; cdr3_nt: TGTGCCAGCAGTTTATCTTCTACTAGCCGACCCGGGGAGGGGACCCAGTACTTC; cdr3_aa: CASSLSSTSRPGEGTQYF
v_call: TRBV7-6; j_call: TRBJ1-1; d_call: TRBD1; clone_size: .; cdr3_nt: TGTGCCAGCAGCTTAGAGGGCAGGGGGATTACTGAAGCTTTCTTT; cdr3_aa: CASSLEGRGITEAFF
v_call: TRBV7-2; j_call: TRBJ2-1; d_call: TRBD2; clone_size: .; cdr3_nt: TGTGCCAGCAGCTTATGGGCTAGCGGGGGGGCCTTTGAGCAGTTCTTC; cdr3_aa: CASSLWASGGAFEQFF
v_call: TRBV10-3; j_call: TRBJ1-6; d_call: .; clone_size: .; cdr3_nt: TGTGCCAACCGGGACGGAGATAATTCACACCTCCACTTT; cdr3_aa: CANRDGDNSHLHF
v_call: TRBV5-1; j_call: TRBJ2-1; d_call: TRBD2; clone_size: many; cdr3_nt: TGCGCCAGCAGCTGGGGGACTAGCGGGGTTGGGGATGAGCAGTTCTTC; cdr3_aa: CASSWGTSGVGDEQFF
v_call: TRBV7-2; j_call: TRBJ2-2; d_call: .; clone_size: .; cdr3_nt: TGTGCCAGCAGAACAGAATCGAACACCGGGGAGCTGTTTTTT; cdr3_aa: CASRTESNTGELFF
v_call: TRBV29-1; j_call: TRBJ2-1; d_call: .; clone_size: .; cdr3_nt: TGCAGCGTTCAGGACAGCTACAATGAGCAGTTCTTC; cdr3_aa: CSVQDSYNEQFF
v_call: TRBV29-1; j_call: TRBJ2-7; d_call: .; clone_size: .; cdr3_nt: TGCAGCGTTGAAGATCGGCACGGACGGCCCTACGAGCAGTACTTC; cdr3_aa: CSVEDRHGRPYEQYF
v_call: TRBV5-1; j_call: TRBJ2-4; d_call: .; clone_size: medium-sized; cdr3_nt: TGCGCCAGCAGCTTGGGCCAGGGGGGAAACATTCAGTACTTC; cdr3_aa: CASSLGQGGNIQYF
v_call: TRBV4-1; j_call: TRBJ1-1; d_call: .; clone_size: .; cdr3_nt: TGCGCCAGCCTGGGGTTCACTGAAGCTTTCTTT; cdr3_aa: CASLGFTEAFF
v_call: TRBV5-1; j_call: TRBJ2-3; d_call: .; clone_size: .; cdr3_nt: TGCGCCAGCCGGGCAGGATCACAGGCCACAGATACGCAGTATTTT; cdr3_aa: CASRAGSQATDTQYF
v_call: TRBV5-1; j_call: TRBJ2-1; d_call: TRBD1; clone_size: many; cdr3_nt: TGCGCCAGCAGCCCGGGACAGGGGGCGGGGGAGCAGTTCTTC; cdr3_aa: CASSPGQGAGEQFF
v_call: TRBV29-1; j_call: TRBJ2-5; d_call: .; clone_size: .; cdr3_nt: TGCAGCGTGGGCCGGGTTGAGACCCAGTACTTC; cdr3_aa: CSVGRVETQYF
v_call: TRBV10-3; j_call: TRBJ1-3; d_call: TRBD1; clone_size: few; cdr3_nt: TGTGCCATCAGTCCCAGGACAGGGATTGGAAACACCATATATTTT; cdr3_aa: CAISPRTGIGNTIYF
v_call: TRBV5-5; j_call: TRBJ1-1; d_call: .; clone_size: few; cdr3_nt: TGTGCCAGCAGCTTGAAAGGCAAGAACACTGAAGCTTTCTTT; cdr3_aa: CASSLKGKNTEAFF
v_call: TRBV7-9; j_call: TRBJ2-3; d_call: .; clone_size: .; cdr3_nt: TGTGCCAGCAGCTTCGGTCGGGGGAGCACAGATACGCAGTATTTT; cdr3_aa: CASSFGRGSTDTQYF
v_call: TRBV9; j_call: TRBJ1-5; d_call: .; clone_size: many; cdr3_nt: TGTGCCAGCAGCTTAGACGGATATAGCAATCAGCCCCAGCATTTT; cdr3_aa: CASSLDGYSNQPQHF
v_call: TRBV7-9; j_call: TRBJ2-2; d_call: TRBD2; clone_size: many; cdr3_nt: TGTGCCAGCAGACCTGGACTAGCGGGCACCGGGGAGCTGTTTTTT; cdr3_aa: CASRPGLAGTGELFF
v_call: TRBV7-6; j_call: TRBJ2-1; d_call: TRBD2; clone_size: .; cdr3_nt: TGTGCCAGCACCTTAGGGGCTAGCGGGGCCTACAATGAGCAGTTCTTC; cdr3_aa: CASTLGASGAYNEQFF
v_call: TRBV12-3/TRBV12-4; j_call: TRBJ1-5; d_call: .; clone_size: few; cdr3_nt: TGTGCCAGCAGAGTGGACGGCTACAATCAGCCCCAGCATTTT; cdr3_aa: CASRVDGYNQPQHF
v_call: TRBV5-1; j_call: TRBJ1-3; d_call: .; clone_size: .; cdr3_nt: TGCGCCAGCAGCTTGGCCCCTAGCTCTGGAAACACCATATATTTT; cdr3_aa: CASSLAPSSGNTIYF
v_call: TRBV18; j_call: TRBJ2-3; d_call: .; clone_size: many; cdr3_nt: TGTGCCAGCTCACCACCGGTCGTTTCCACAGATACGCAGTATTTT; cdr3_aa: CASSPPVVSTDTQYF
v_call: TRBV5-5; j_call: TRBJ1-1; d_call: .; clone_size: many; cdr3_nt: TGTGCCAGCAGCCTTAGGCAGACAGCGATGAACACTGAAGCTTTCTTT; cdr3_aa: CASSLRQTAMNTEAFF
v_call: TRBV12-3/TRBV12-4; j_call: TRBJ2-3; d_call: .; clone_size: .; cdr3_nt: TGTGCCAGCAGCCCCCGGAGGGGGCCGGGAGATACGCAGTATTTT; cdr3_aa: CASSPRRGPGDTQYF
v_call: TRBV5-1; j_call: TRBJ1-5; d_call: TRBD1; clone_size: few; cdr3_nt: TGCGCCAGCAGCTCGACAGGGGTGAATCAGCCCCAGCATTTT; cdr3_aa: CASSSTGVNQPQHF
v_call: TRBV7-2; j_call: TRBJ1-1; d_call: .; clone_size: many; cdr3_nt: TGTGCCAGCAGCTCGGATTGGGAGGGTACCACTGAAGCTTTCTTT; cdr3_aa: CASSSDWEGTTEAFF
v_call: TRBV5-1; j_call: TRBJ2-3; d_call: .; clone_size: many; cdr3_nt: TGCGCCAGCAGCTTGGGTGGCAGGGTGAGCACAGATACGCAGTATTTT; cdr3_aa: CASSLGGRVSTDTQYF
v_call: TRBV29-1; j_call: TRBJ2-1; d_call: .; clone_size: few; cdr3_nt: TGCAGCGTTGAAGAGGGGGGTGGGGACGTTTACAATGAGCAGTTCTTC; cdr3_aa: CSVEEGGGDVYNEQFF
v_call: TRBV20-1; j_call: TRBJ2-1; d_call: TRBD2; clone_size: .; cdr3_nt: TGCTGTGCTAGAGATGGGTCGAGGCTAGCGGGGGCGCAGGGACTTCTAGAGCAGTTCTTC; cdr3_aa: CCARDGSRLAGAQGLLEQFF
v_call: TRBV7-2; j_call: TRBJ2-3; d_call: .; clone_size: many; cdr3_nt: TGTGCCAGCAGCCCGGACTCTAGCACAGATACGCAGTATTTT; cdr3_aa: CASSPDSSTDTQYF
v_call: TRBV6-2/TRBV6-3; j_call: TRBJ2-4; d_call: TRBD1; clone_size: many; cdr3_nt: TGTGCCAGCAGTTACCAACAGGGGAAGTTGTTAGCCAAAAACATTCAGTACTTC; cdr3_aa: CASSYQQGKLLAKNIQYF